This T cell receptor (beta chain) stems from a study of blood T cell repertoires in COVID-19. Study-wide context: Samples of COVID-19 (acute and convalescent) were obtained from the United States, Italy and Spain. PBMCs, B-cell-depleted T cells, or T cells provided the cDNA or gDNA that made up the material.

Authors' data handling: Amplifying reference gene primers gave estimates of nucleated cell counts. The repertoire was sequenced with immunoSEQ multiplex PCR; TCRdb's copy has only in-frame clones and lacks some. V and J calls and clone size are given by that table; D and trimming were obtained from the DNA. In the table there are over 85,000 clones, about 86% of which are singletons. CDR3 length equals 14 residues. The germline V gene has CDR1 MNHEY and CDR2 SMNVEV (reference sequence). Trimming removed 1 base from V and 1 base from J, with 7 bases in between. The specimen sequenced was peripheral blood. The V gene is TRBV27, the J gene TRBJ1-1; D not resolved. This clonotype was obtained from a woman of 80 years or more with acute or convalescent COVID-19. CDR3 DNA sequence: TGTGCCAGCAGTTTATACAAATCGAACACTGAAGCTTTCTTT. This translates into CASSLYKSNTEAFF.